The entry below gives a single TCR beta chain sequence along with its context. Assay: immunoSEQ multiplex PCR; the TCRdb copy retains only in-frame clones and omits some. The sample lists some 130,000 clones, 85% to 90% seen once, with about a fifth in the top ten. The V end lost 0 bases, the J end lost 1 base, and 5 bases lay between the germline ends. The CDR3 loop spans 14 amino acids. CDR1 SGDLS and CDR2 YYNGEE come from the germline V gene. The data are from a study of T cell responses to AZD1222 COVID-19 vaccine. This chain links TRBV9 with TRBJ1-3, with D hard to call. The sequencing used peripheral blood, collected on day 0 of AZD1222 vaccination. The TCR originated in an adult in good health. CDR3 sequence (DNA): TGTGCCAGCAGCGTAGAGGGATCTGGAAACACCATATATTTT. Amino acid sequence: CASSVEGSGNTIYF.